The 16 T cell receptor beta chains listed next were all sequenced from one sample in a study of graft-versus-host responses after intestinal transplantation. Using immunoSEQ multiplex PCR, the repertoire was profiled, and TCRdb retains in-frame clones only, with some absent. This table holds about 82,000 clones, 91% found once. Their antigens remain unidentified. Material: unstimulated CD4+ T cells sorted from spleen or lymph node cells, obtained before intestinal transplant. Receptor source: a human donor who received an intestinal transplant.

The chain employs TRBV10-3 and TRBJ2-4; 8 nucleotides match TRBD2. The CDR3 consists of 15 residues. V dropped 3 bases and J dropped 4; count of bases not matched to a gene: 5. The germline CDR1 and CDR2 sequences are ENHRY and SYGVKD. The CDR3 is CAISDYRGGKNIQYF. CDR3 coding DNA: TGTGCCATCAGTGATTATCGGGGGGGAAAAAACATTCAGTACTTC.

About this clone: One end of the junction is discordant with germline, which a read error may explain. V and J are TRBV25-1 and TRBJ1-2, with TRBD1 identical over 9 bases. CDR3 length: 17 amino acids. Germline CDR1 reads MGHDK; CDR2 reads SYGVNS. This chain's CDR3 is CASSEISPRDREGGYAF. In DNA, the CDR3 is TGTGCCAGCAGTGAGATCTCTCCCCGGGACAGGGAAGGTGGCTACGCCTTC.

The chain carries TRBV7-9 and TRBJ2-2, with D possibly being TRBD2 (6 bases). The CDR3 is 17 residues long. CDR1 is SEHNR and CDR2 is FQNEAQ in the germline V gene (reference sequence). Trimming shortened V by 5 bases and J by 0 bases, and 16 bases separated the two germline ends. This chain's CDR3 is CASSARWGDSNTGELFF. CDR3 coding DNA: TGTGCCAGCAGCGCACGCTGGGGGGACTCGAACACCGGGGAGCTGTTTTTT.

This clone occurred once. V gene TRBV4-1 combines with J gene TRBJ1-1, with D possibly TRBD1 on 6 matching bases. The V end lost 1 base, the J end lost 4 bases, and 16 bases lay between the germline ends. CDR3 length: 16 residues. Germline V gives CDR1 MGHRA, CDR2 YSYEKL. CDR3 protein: CASSQAGQGTGTEAFF. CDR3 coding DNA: TGCGCCAGCAGCCAAGCTGGGCAGGGGACGGGCACTGAAGCTTTCTTT.

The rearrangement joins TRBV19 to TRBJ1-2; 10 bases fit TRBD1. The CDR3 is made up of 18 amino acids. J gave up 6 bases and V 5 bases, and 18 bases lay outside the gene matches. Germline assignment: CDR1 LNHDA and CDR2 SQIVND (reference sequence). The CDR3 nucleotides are TGTGCCAGTAGTTACGGCTCAGGATCTGGACAGGGGGGGAATGGCTACACCTTC. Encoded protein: CASSYGSGSGQGGNGYTF.

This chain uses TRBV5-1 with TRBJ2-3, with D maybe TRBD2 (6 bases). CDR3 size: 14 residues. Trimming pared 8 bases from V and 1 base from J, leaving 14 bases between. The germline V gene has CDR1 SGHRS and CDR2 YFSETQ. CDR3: CASRGTLGTDTQYF. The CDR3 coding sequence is TGCGCCAGTCGCGGGACTTTGGGCACAGATACGCAGTATTTT.

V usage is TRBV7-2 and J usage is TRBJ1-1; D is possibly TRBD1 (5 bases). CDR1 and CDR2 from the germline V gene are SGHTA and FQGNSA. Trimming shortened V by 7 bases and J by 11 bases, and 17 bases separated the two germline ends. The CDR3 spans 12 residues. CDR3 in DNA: TGTGCCAGCACCGGGTTGGGGGAGGAGGCTTTCTTT. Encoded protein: CASTGLGEEAFF.

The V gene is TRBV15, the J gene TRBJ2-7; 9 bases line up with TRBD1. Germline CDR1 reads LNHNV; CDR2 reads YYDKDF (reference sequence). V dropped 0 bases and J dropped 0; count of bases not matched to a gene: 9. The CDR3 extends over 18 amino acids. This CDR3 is CATSRDLPGQGASYEQYF. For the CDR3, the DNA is TGTGCCACCAGCAGAGATCTGCCGGGACAGGGTGCCTCCTACGAGCAGTACTTC.

The CDR3 DNA is TGCGCCAGCAGCCAAGATCCCCACAGTATTTTCTATGGCTACACCTTC. Its translation is CASSQDPHSIFYGYTF. The genes are TRBV4-1 and TRBJ1-2; D is uncertain. Per the germline V gene, CDR1 is MGHRA and CDR2 is YSYEKL. Between the trimmed V and J ends, which lost 0 bases and 4 bases, there was a span of 15 bases. This CDR3 comprises 16 residues.

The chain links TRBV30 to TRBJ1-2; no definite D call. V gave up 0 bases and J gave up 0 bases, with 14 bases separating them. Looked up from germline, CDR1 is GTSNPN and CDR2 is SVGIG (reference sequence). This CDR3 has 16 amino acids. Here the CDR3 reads CAWSVRRVPPNYGYTF. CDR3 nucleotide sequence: TGTGCCTGGAGTGTACGGCGGGTCCCTCCTAACTATGGCTACACCTTC.

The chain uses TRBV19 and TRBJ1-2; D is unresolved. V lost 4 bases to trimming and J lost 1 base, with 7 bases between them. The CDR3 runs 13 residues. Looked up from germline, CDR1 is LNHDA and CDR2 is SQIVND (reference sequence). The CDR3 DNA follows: TGTGCCAGTAGTACCCAGGTTAACTATGGCTACACCTTC. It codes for CASSTQVNYGYTF.

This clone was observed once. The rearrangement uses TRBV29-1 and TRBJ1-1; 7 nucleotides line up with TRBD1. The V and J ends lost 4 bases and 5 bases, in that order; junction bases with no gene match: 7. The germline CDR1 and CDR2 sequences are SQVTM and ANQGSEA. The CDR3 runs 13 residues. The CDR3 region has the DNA TGCAGCGTTGGCCGACAGGGACGTACTGAAGCTTTCTTT. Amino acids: CSVGRQGRTEAFF.

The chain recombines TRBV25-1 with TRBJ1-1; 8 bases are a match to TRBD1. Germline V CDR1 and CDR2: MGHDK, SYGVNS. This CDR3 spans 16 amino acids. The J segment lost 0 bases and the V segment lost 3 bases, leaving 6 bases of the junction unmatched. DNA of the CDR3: TGTGCCAGCAGTGAGACAGGGGCACGTGTGAACACTGAAGCTTTCTTT. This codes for CASSETGARVNTEAFF.

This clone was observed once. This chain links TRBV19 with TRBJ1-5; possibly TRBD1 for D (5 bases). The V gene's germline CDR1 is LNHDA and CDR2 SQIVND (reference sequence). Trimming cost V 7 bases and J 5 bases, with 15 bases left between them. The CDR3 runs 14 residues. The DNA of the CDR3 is TGTGCCAGTACCCCCGACAGAGGTGATCAGCCCCAGCATTTT. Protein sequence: CASTPDRGDQPQHF.

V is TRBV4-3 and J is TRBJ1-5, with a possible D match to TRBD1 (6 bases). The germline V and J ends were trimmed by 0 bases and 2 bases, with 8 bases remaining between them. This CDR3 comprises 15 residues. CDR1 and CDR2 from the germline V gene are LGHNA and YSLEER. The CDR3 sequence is CASSQERGRNQPQHF. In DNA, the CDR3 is TGCGCCAGCAGCCAAGAGCGGGGGCGCAATCAGCCCCAGCATTTT.

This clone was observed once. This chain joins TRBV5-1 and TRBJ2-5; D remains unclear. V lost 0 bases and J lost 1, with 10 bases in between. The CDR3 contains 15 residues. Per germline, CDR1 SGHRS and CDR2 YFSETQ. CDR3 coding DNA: TGCGCCAGCAGCTTGGACCACAGTCCCCAAGAGACCCAGTACTTC. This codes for CASSLDHSPQETQYF.